This entry is about one T cell receptor beta chain. Germline assignment: CDR1 LNHNV and CDR2 YYDKDF (reference sequence). V was pared by 5 bases and J by 0 bases, with 10 bases between. There are 14 residues in the CDR3. This entry belongs to a study of T cell responses to AZD1222 COVID-19 vaccine. Sequencing used immunoSEQ multiplex PCR; TCRdb keeps in-frame clones, though not all of them. The profile shows some 90,000 clones, 80% to 90% of them singletons. Sequenced material: peripheral blood, taken on day 0 of AZD1222 vaccination. This sequence originates from an adult in good health. The V call is TRBV15, the J call TRBJ1-2; D is possibly TRBD1 (6 bases). The CDR3 sequence is CATSWTASNYGYTF. CDR3 bases: TGTGCCACCAGCTGGACAGCCTCTAACTATGGCTACACCTTC.